Listed here are 20 T cell receptor beta chains from one sample, sequenced in a study of glioma-infiltrating T cells. Amplification of TCR alpha and beta CDR3 regions from RNA used iRepertoire nested multiplex PCR. One entry per CDR3 protein results from TCRdb running MiXCR on the multiplex PCR reads. There are some 160,000 distinct CDR3 sequences in the sample; around 45% occur only once, and 5% to 5.5% lies in the top ten. Material for sequencing was glioma tissue, nonneoplastic brain tissue, or PBMCs (not recorded which). These receptors were collected from a human donor with low-grade glioma or glioblastoma, undergoing nonglioma brain surgery, or in good health (not recorded which).

This clonotype has more than one count but fewer than ten. The DNA is omitted, as the CDR3 cannot be located on it reliably, and the CDR3 follows TCRdb's listing. This chain connects TRBV19 to TRBJ1-3. CDR1 and CDR2 from the germline V gene are LNHDA and SQIVND (reference sequence). The CDR3 spans 15 residues, counting both ends. The CDR3 sequence is CASSISALSGNTIYF.

This clonotype is a singleton in its sample. A much larger clonotype is one base distant, so this may be a read error. This chain connects TRBV6-6 to TRBJ2-2; 8 bases line up with TRBD1. This CDR3 has 15 residues. Germline V gene sequence: CDR1 MNHNY, CDR2 SVGAGI (reference sequence). CDR3 amino acids: CSSSPDRGKSGELFF. Here the CDR3 DNA reads TGTTCCAGCAGTCCCGACAGGGGAAAATCCGGGGAGCTGTTTTTT.

On this clonotype: Given a much more abundant clone one base away, this may be a read error. The chain combines TRBV5-1 with TRBJ2-1; 9 bases match TRBD2. CDR1 and CDR2 (germline): SGHRS, YFSETQ. J was trimmed by 7 bases and V by 1 base; bases with no gene match: 3. The CDR3 consists of 14 residues. CDR3 sequence: CASSLLAGYNEQFF. DNA of the CDR3: TGCGCCAGCAGCTTGCTAGCGGGATATAATGAGCAGTTCTTC.

This clonotype showed up many times. This chain joins TRBV20-1 and TRBJ1-4; maybe TRBD1 (6 bases). The V and J ends lost 6 bases and 8 bases respectively, with 13 bases between them. CDR3 length: 12 amino acids. Germline lookup yields CDR1 DFQATT and CDR2 SNEGSKA (reference sequence). As DNA, the CDR3 is TGCAGTGCCGAGGACAGCCGAGAAAAACTGTTTTTT. Its translation: CSAEDSREKLFF.

This clonotype was counted only a few times. V usage is TRBV2 and J usage is TRBJ1-2, with D tentatively TRBD1 (6 bases). CDR1 SNHLY and CDR2 FYNNEI come from the germline V gene. V gave up 3 bases and J gave up 4 bases, with 15 bases separating them. CDR3 length equals 15 residues. CDR3 nucleotides: TGTGCCAGCAGTGAGCAGGGGCAAATACCCTATGGCTACACCTTC. Translated, it gives CASSEQGQIPYGYTF.

The chain recombines TRBV19 with TRBJ2-1; no clear D. The ends were cut back, 3 bases at V and 9 bases at J, with 12 bases in the middle. The germline CDR1 and CDR2 sequences are LNHDA and SQIVND (reference sequence). The CDR3 is 13 amino acids. CDR3 coding DNA: TGTGCCAGTAGTATCGCTGAATGGGGTGAGCAGTTCTTC. This translates into CASSIAEWGEQFF.

This chain joins TRBV28 and TRBJ1-5; D is perhaps TRBD1 (6 bases). The germline CDR1 and CDR2 sequences are MDHEN and SYDVKM. V was trimmed by 5 bases and J by 0 bases, leaving 20 bases between them. The CDR3 consists of 18 residues. CDR3 sequence reads: CASSALPRDTYSNQPQHF. In nucleotides, the CDR3 is TGTGCCAGCAGTGCCTTACCCCGGGACACATATAGCAATCAGCCCCAGCATTTT.

This clonotype was counted a few times. A read error may explain this, as a much larger clone is one base away. The V gene is TRBV28, the J gene TRBJ2-1; TRBD1 might be the D (5 bases). The CDR3 length is 12 residues. Looked up from germline, CDR1 is MDHEN and CDR2 is SYDVKM. Between the trimmed V and J ends, which lost 5 bases and 9 bases, there was a span of 11 bases. This CDR3 is CASSKTDSEQFF. For the CDR3, the DNA is TGTGCCAGCAGTAAAACCGACAGTGAGCAGTTCTTC.

Worth noting for this clonotype: A much larger clone differs by one base, so this may be a read error. The chain couples TRBV20-1 to TRBJ2-7, with 10 bases that match TRBD2. The CDR3 loop spans 16 amino acids. Trimming removed 3 bases from V and 3 bases from J; junction bases left unmatched: 11. Looked up from germline, CDR1 is DFQATT and CDR2 is SNEGSKA (reference sequence). The CDR3 loop is CSASDIAGGTIYEQYF. The CDR3 bases are TGCAGTGCTAGTGACATAGCGGGAGGAACTATCTACGAGCAGTACTTC.

In regard to this clonotype: A junction end diverges from the germline sequence, so it may reflect a read error. The chain combines TRBV19 with TRBJ2-2; the match to TRBD2 covers 7 bases. Per germline, CDR1 LNHDA and CDR2 SQIVND (reference sequence). The CDR3 totals 18 residues. CDR3 in amino acids: CASSIAGAGLGHTGELFF. DNA for the CDR3: TGTGCCAGCAGTATAGCAGGAGCGGGACTTGGGCACACCGGGGAGCTGTTTTTT.

Concerning this clonotype: Since a much larger clone is just one base distant, this may be a read error. The chain couples TRBV6-2 or TRBV6-3 to TRBJ2-2; D is unclear. Per germline, CDR1 MNHEY and CDR2 SVGEGT. V dropped 1 base and J dropped 6 bases, with 9 bases sitting between them. This CDR3 spans 14 amino acids. The CDR3, as DNA: TGTGCCAGCAGTTACTTCACGGGTCCCGGGGAGCTGTTTTTT. Translating gives CASSYFTGPGELFF.

The sample holds many counts of this clonotype. The chain combines TRBV2 with TRBJ1-1; D gene unclear. Per the germline V gene, CDR1 is SNHLY and CDR2 is FYNNEI. This CDR3 spans 14 amino acids. The ends were cut back, 4 bases at V and 0 bases at J, with 9 bases in the middle. CDR3: CASSGYTMNTEAFF. The CDR3 DNA is TGTGCCAGCAGTGGTTACACGATGAACACTGAAGCTTTCTTT.

Only a few counts were recorded for this clonotype. The chain recombines TRBV7-9 with TRBJ1-2, with D maybe TRBD1 (6 bases). Deletions cut 2 bases from V and 3 bases from J, with 13 bases between. The CDR3 totals 15 residues. Germline CDR1 is SEHNR and CDR2 is FQNEAQ (reference sequence). Written as DNA, the CDR3 is TGTGCCAGCAGCTTACAAGGGGGTCTGGACTATGGCTACACCTTC. Amino acids: CASSLQGGLDYGYTF.

The genes are TRBV5-1 and TRBJ2-2; D is possibly TRBD1 (6 bases). Germline V lookup: CDR1 SGHRS, CDR2 YFSETQ. Deletions cut 0 bases from V and 4 bases from J, with 13 bases between. CDR3 size: 16 residues. The CDR3 here is CASSLDSRGGTGELFF. The DNA for the CDR3 is TGCGCCAGCAGCTTGGATTCCAGGGGCGGCACCGGGGAGCTGTTTTTT.

This rearrangement joins TRBV19 to TRBJ2-3; 10 positions agree with TRBD1. Germline CDR1 reads LNHDA; CDR2 reads SQIVND (reference sequence). Losses at the gene ends were 2 bases for V and 4 bases for J; bases not matched to a gene: 3. CDR3 length: 15 amino acids. CDR3 sequence reads: CASSIPGQGSDTQYF. For the CDR3, the DNA is TGTGCCAGTAGTATACCGGGACAGGGGTCAGATACGCAGTATTTT.

The V call is TRBV7-3, the J call TRBJ2-6; D gene uncertain. CDR1 SGHTA and CDR2 FQGTGA come from the germline V gene. V was cut by 1 base and J by 12 bases, with 16 bases left in between. This CDR3 has 15 amino acids. CDR3 bases: TGTGCCAGCAGCTTAAGTCACCCTCCGTATGGCGTCCTGACTTTC. This gives the protein CASSLSHPPYGVLTF.

Comments on this clonotype: This may arise from a read error, as a much more abundant clone is one base away. V and J are TRBV14 and TRBJ1-3, with D uncertain. From germline, CDR1 is SGHDN and CDR2 FVKESK. CDR3 length: 13 amino acids. Trimming cost V 3 bases and J 4 bases, with 7 bases left between them. CDR3 DNA sequence: TGTGCCAGCAGCCAGACCTACGGAAACACCATATATTTT. As protein: CASSQTYGNTIYF.

The chain combines TRBV11-2 with TRBJ2-7; 8 bases agree with TRBD2. Germline V gene sequence: CDR1 SGHAT, CDR2 FQNNGV. The CDR3 runs 12 residues. V was clipped by 4 bases and J by 5 bases; unmatched bases: 1. The CDR3 DNA sequence: TGTGCCAGCAGCTCGACTAGCGACGAGCAGTACTTC. It encodes CASSSTSDEQYF.

This clonotype has a count of ten or more. This chain connects TRBV28 to TRBJ2-7; TRBD2 agrees at 7 bases. The CDR3 spans 15 residues. Trimming at V came to 4 bases and at J to 3 bases, leaving 9 bases not matched to a gene. Germline CDR1 reads MDHEN; CDR2 reads SYDVKM. DNA for the CDR3: TGTGCCAGCAGTTCAACCGGGACTAAAAACTACGAGCAGTACTTC. This sequence encodes CASSSTGTKNYEQYF.

This clonotype was detected many times. J is TRBJ2-7 and V is TRBV7-8; 8 nucleotides line up with TRBD2. CDR3 size: 15 residues. V gave up 2 bases and J gave up 3 bases; unmatched junction bases: 6. Per germline, CDR1 SGHVS and CDR2 FQNEAQ. Written as DNA, the CDR3 is TGTGCCAGCAGCTTAACAAGGACTAGCAGCTACGAGCAGTACTTC. Translation gives CASSLTRTSSYEQYF.